The clone carrying this T cell receptor (beta chain) was detected ten times or more. The antigen remains undetermined. The sample is drawn from a study of molecular identifiers for immune sequencing clone quantification. On the study more broadly: Replicate runs used RNA from roughly 21,000 or 96,000 naive CD8 cells, which was split five ways into aliquots, and four of those aliquots were then sequenced.

Study results and limitations: The study reportedly detected spiked Jurkat TCR RNA from one cell among one million naive cells. Among effectors, clones above 20 RNA copies held over 97% of molecules; among naive cells, under 1%.

Methods described previously were used for bulk TCR libraries, and listed TCR primers were applied. TCRdb re-derived calls from the PCR reads in MiXCR, one entry per CDR3 protein. Among fewer than 350,000 distinct CDR3 sequences listed, roughly a quarter were seen once. CDR3 size: 13 residues. V shed 5 bases, J shed 6 bases, and the junction held 9 bases outside the gene matches. Germline CDR1 is GTSNPN and CDR2 is SVGIG (reference sequence). The specimen sequenced was naive CD8+ T cells from blood, with Jurkat cell RNA spiked in. Documented subset: FACS-sorted CD8+CD4-CCR7+CD45RA+ naive T cells. The TCR originated in a human donor in good health. Some libraries in this study had Jurkat cell RNA spiked in. The V and J genes are TRBV30 and TRBJ1-1, with 7 bases matching TRBD1. CDR3 protein: CAWSSGGGSEAFF. CDR3 in DNA: TGTGCCTGGTCCAGTGGAGGGGGCTCTGAAGCTTTCTTT.